Sequencing of this T cell receptor (beta chain) was carried out in a study of technical replicates of blood from several donors. The data were produced by immunoSEQ multiplex PCR, yet TCRdb's version contains in-frame clones alone and is incomplete. In the table there are under 100,000 clones, 90% to 97% of which are singletons. With 6 bases clipped from V and 5 bases from J, the junction kept 11 bases outside the gene matches. Germline values: CDR1 SGDLS, CDR2 YYNGEE. This CDR3 is built from 15 residues. The gene calls are TRBV9 and TRBJ2-7; 10 bases line up with TRBD2. The source material was T cells isolated from PBMCs. This TCR came from a human donor in good health. In DNA form, the CDR3 reads TGTGCCAGCATCCAAGCAGCGGGAGGGAGCCACGAGCAGTACTTC. This codes for CASIQAAGGSHEQYF. Filled out from reference TRBV9 and TRBJ2-7, the complete variable domain reads DSGVTQTPKHLITATGQRVTLRCSPRSGDLSVYWYQQSLDQGLQFLIQYYNGEERAKGNILERFSAQQFPDLHSELNLSSLELGDSALYFCASIQAAGGSHEQYFGPGTRLTVT.